The T cell receptor beta chain described here comes from a study of T cells in Graves' hyperthyroidism and ophthalmopathy (dated by TCRdb to the late 2010s). For the wider study: Peripheral blood samples were taken at initial diagnosis, before any treatment was given. TCR V-J signatures able to tell the groups apart were searched for in a discovery cohort of 95 to 100 patients, of whom more than 40 had Graves' ophthalmopathy and around 58 had stable Graves' hyperthyroidism. Prospective prediction of ophthalmopathy was tested in an independent validation cohort of 18 to 20 hyperthyroidism patients and 17 patients who later progressed to ophthalmopathy. The 80 to 100 discovery patients were randomly divided into training and test sets at a 7:3 ratio. In several Graves' hyperthyroidism patients, the study also compared T-cell repertoires from thyroid tissue with T-cell repertoires from blood. Once sampling was done, hyperthyroidism patients were given methimazole at a starting dose of 30 mg daily, whereas ophthalmopathy patients were given high-dose intravenous methylprednisolone. The paper reports TCR Vbeta CDR3 sequencing of some 140 peripheral blood samples: around 41 ophthalmopathy, 70 to 85 hyperthyroidism and around 17 progressor patients.

Note on this clonotype: Its antigen specificity is not known. Base-call qualities are not available, and no considerably larger clone is one nucleotide away.

Amplification of TCR beta CDR3 regions was carried out from RNA transcripts. A first-round RT-PCR of the TCR CDR3 used the HTBI primer set with the Qiagen OneStep RT-PCR kit. Libraries were constructed in a second round of multiplex PCR, after which size selection and purification were carried out. Paired-end sequencing of the libraries was performed with 100 bp reads on an Illumina HiSeq2000. For the original study's pipeline: SOAPnuke was used to process the raw data, removing reads that contained adapters or uncalled bases, had a mean Phred below 15, or lacked an exact match to the constant primer or identifier. COPE v1.2.5 was used to merge high-quality paired reads, and clonotypes were defined as unique nucleotide sequences. MiTCR v1.1 was used to align the clonotypes against IMGT TRBV, TRBD and TRBJ reference segments. The analysis included only V-J combinations with a frequency above 0.0001, which together covered 99% to 99.2% of the repertoires. A TCS score was defined as the ratio between F50 (clonal expansion) and ExV (chaos), using BLOSUM62-based TCRdist between CDR3 peptides within each V-J. Welch's t-statistics and random forest reduced 500 to 550 V-J features to about 13, which were used in a naive Bayes classifier (R e1071). The public reads were reprocessed in TCRdb via fastp at Q25 and MiXCR, keeping in-frame beta chains. Rows with a matching CDR3 protein are joined into one entry that keeps the most common DNA and genes. The V and J calls and clone size come from TCRdb's table, not from the authors' own analysis. Recorded for this sample are 450,000 to 650,000 distinct CDR3 sequences; 14% of them occurred a single time. Over 6% of the sample rests with the top ten.

Overall study results and their limits: Most expanded thyroid clonotypes (frequency above 0.001) were also detected in blood, suggesting blood repertoires may reflect thyroid immune responses. A 13 V-J signature model separated ophthalmopathy from stable hyperthyroidism, with roughly 88% sensitivity and roughly 82% specificity in cross-validation and 80%/75% in testing. Sample size was not statistically predetermined, and blinding of investigators to group allocation was not performed. In validation, the model predicted progression to ophthalmopathy with over 65% sensitivity and 72.22% specificity, a median of about 6 months before onset.

CDR1 and CDR2 (LNHDA, SQIVND) derive from the germline V gene (reference sequence). Including cysteine and phenylalanine, the CDR3 has 15 amino acids. The kept DNA is CDR3 alone, 45 bases in frame from the first base. The V end gives up 2 bases and the J end 2 bases, leaving 3 bases in the junction not matched to a gene. Moderately to severely active disease, a Clinical Activity Score of at least 3, a NOSPECS grade of at least 4, and a duration under 3 months were present in ophthalmopathy patients. The study excluded patients with uncontrolled infections, other autoimmune diseases, pregnancy or lactation. Diagnoses were established on the basis of clinical symptoms, serum thyroxine and TRAb, thyroid ultrasound, and orbital computed tomography. PBMCs were isolated from roughly 10 ml of fresh peripheral blood by Ficoll-Paque density gradient centrifugation. Trizol reagent was used to extract total RNA, and RNA quality was then checked on an Agilent 2100 Bioanalyzer.

This clonotype originated in a woman under 30 with Graves' ophthalmopathy. Material for sequencing was blood. This receptor chain uses TRBV19 and TRBJ2-7; TRBD2 agrees with 10 junctional bases. The CDR3 region reads CASSISTSGPYEQYF. The DNA is as follows: TGTGCCAGTAGTATATCGACTAGCGGGCCCTACGAGCAGTACTTC. Reference TRBV19 and TRBJ2-7 genes cover what lies past the CDR3, so the full variable domain is DGGITQSPKYLFRKEGQNVTLSCEQNLNHDAMYWYRQDPGQGLRLIYYSQIVNDFQKGDIAEGYSVSREKKESFPLTVTSAQKNPTAFYLCASSISTSGPYEQYFGPGTRLTVT.